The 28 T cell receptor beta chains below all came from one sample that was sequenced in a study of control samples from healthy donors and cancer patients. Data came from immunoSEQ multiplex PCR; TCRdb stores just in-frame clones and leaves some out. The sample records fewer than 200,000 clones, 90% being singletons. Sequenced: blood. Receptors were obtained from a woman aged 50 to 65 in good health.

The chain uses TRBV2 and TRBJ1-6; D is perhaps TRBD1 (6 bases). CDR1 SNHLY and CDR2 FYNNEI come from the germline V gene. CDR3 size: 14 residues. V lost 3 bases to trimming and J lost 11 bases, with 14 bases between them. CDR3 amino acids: CASSEGRGSTPLHF. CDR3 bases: TGTGCCAGCAGTGAGGGCAGGGGAAGCACACCCCTCCACTTT.

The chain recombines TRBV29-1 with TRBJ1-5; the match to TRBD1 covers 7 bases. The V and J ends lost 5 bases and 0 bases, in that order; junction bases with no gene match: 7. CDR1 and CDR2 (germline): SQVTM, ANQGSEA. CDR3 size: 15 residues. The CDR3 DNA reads TGCAGCGTTAGGGGGACAGCGAATAGCAATCAGCCCCAGCATTTT. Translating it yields CSVRGTANSNQPQHF. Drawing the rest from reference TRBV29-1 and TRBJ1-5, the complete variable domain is SAVISQKPSRDICQRGTSLTIQCQVDSQVTMMFWYRQQPGQSLTLIATANQGSEATYESGFVIDKFPISRPNLTFSTLTVSNMSPEDSSIYLCSVRGTANSNQPQHFGDGTRLSIL.

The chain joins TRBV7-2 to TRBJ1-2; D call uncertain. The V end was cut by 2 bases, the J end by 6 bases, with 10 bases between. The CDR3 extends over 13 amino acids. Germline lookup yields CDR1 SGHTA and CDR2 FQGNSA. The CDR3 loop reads CASSLLQAHGYTF. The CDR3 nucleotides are TGTGCCAGCAGCTTACTGCAGGCTCATGGCTACACCTTC.

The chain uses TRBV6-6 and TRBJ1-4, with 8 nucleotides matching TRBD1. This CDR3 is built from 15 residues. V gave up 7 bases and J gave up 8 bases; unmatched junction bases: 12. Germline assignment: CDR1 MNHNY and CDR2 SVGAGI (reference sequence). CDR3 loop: CASTEGQGYSEKLFF. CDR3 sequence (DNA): TGTGCCAGCACCGAAGGACAGGGTTACTCCGAAAAACTGTTTTTT.

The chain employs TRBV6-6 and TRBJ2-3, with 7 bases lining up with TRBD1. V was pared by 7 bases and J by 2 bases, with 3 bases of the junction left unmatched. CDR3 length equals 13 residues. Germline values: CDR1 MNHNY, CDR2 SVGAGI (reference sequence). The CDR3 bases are TGTGCCAGCATGGGGACAGACACAGATACGCAGTATTTT. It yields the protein CASMGTDTDTQYF.

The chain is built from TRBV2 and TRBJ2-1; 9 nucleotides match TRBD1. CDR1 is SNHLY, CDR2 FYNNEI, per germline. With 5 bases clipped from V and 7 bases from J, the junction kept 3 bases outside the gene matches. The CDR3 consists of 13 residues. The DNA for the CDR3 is TGTGCCAGCAGTAAGGACAGGGGAAATGAGCAGTTCTTC. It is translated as CASSKDRGNEQFF.

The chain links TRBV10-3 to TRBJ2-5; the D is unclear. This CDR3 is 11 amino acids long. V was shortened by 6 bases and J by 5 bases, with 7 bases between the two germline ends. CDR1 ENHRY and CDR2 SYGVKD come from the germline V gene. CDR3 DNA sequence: TGTGCCATCAGGGGGTTGGAGACCCAGTACTTC. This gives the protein CAIRGLETQYF.

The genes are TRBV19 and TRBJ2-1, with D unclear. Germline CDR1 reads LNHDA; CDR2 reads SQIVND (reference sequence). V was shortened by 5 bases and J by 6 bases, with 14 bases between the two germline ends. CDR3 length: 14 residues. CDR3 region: CASSPGLVRNEQFF. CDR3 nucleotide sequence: TGTGCCAGTAGTCCAGGTCTGGTGCGCAATGAGCAGTTCTTC.

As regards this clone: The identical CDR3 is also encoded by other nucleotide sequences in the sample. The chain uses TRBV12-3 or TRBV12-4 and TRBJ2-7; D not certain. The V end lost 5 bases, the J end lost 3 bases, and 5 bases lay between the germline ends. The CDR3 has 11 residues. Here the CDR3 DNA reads TGTGCCAGCAGTCTAAACTACGAGCAGTACTTC. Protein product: CASSLNYEQYF.

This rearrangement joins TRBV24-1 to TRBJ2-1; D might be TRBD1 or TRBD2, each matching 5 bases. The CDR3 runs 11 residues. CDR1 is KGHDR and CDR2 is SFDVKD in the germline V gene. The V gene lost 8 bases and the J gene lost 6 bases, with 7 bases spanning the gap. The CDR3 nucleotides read TGTGCCACCAAGAGGGGCAATGAGCAGTTCTTC. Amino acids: CATKRGNEQFF.

For the CDR3, the DNA is TGTGCCAGCAGCTTAGGACTCTCTTCAAGGGGTGAAGGCTACACCTTC. Translating it yields CASSLGLSSRGEGYTF. The chain joins TRBV7-2 to TRBJ1-2; D possibly corresponds to TRBD1 (5 bases). Germline V gene sequence: CDR1 SGHTA, CDR2 FQGNSA. The germline V and J ends were trimmed by 1 base and 8 bases, with 20 bases remaining between them. This CDR3 contains 16 residues.

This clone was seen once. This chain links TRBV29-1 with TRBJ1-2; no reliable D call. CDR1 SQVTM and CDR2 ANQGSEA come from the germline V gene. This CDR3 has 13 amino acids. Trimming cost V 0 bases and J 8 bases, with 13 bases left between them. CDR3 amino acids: CSVEDQTDPGYTF. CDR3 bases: TGCAGCGTTGAAGATCAAACGGATCCAGGCTACACCTTC.

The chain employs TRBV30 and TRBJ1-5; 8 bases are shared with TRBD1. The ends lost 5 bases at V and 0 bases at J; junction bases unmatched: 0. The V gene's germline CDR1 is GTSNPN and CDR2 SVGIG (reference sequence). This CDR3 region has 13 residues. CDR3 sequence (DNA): TGTGCCTGGGACAGGGGTAGCAATCAGCCCCAGCATTTT. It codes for CAWDRGSNQPQHF.

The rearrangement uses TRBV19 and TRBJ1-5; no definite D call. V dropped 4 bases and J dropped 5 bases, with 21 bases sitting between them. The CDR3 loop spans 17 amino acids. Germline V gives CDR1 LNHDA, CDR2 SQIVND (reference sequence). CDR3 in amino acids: CASSSLWADYGHQPQHF. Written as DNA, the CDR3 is TGTGCCAGTAGTAGCCTTTGGGCGGACTACGGTCATCAGCCCCAGCATTTT.

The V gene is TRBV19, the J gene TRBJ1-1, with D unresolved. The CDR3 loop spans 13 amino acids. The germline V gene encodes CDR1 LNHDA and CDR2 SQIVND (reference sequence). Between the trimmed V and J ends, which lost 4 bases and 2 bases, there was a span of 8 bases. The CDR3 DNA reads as TGTGCCAGTAGTAGGAAAAGTAACACTGAAGCTTTCTTT. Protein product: CASSRKSNTEAFF.

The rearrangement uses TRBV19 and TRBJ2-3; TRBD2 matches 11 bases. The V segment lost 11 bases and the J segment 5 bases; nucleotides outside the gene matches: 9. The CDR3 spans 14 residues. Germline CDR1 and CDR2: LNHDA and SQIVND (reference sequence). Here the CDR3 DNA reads TGTGCCGCCTCTAGCGGGAGGTCTGTAGATACGCAGTATTTT. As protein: CAASSGRSVDTQYF.

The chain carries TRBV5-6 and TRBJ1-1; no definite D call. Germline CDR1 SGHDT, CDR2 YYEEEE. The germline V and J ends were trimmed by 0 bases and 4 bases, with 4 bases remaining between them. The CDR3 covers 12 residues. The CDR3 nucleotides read TGTGCCAGCAGCTTGGCCCCCACTGAAGCTTTCTTT. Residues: CASSLAPTEAFF.

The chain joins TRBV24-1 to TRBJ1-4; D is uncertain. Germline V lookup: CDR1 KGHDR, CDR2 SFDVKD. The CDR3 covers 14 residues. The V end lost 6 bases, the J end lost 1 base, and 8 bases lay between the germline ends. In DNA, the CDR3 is TGTGCCACCAGTAAGGGTGGAACTAATGAAAAACTGTTTTTT. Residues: CATSKGGTNEKLFF.

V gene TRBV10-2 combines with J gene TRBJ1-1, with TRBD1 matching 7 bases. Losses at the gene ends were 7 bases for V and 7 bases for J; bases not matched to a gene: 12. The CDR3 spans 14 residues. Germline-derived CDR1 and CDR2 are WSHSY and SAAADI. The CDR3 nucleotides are TGCGCCAGCACCCCGGGACAGCCACCCTATGAAGCTTTCTTT. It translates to CASTPGQPPYEAFF.

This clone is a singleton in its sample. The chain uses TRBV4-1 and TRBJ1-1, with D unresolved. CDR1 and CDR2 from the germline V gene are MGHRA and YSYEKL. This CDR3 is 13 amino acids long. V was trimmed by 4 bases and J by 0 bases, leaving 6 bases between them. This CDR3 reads CASSRLMNTEAFF. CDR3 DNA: TGCGCCAGCAGCCGGCTCATGAACACTGAAGCTTTCTTT.

In DNA form, the CDR3 reads TGTGCCAGCTCACCTAACTCCGGGACAGCCTCTAACTATGGCTACACCTTC. This sequence encodes CASSPNSGTASNYGYTF. The rearrangement links TRBV18 to TRBJ1-2; 7 bases map to TRBD1. With V trimmed by 3 bases and J by 0 bases, 10 bases remained unmatched. Looked up from germline, CDR1 is KGHSH and CDR2 is LQKENI. The CDR3 covers 17 residues.

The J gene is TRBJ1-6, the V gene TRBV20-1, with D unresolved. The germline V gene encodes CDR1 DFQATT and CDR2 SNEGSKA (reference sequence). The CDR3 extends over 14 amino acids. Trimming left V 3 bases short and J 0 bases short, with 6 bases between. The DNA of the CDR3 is TGCAGTGCTAGTAGTCTCTCCTATAATTCACCCCTCCACTTT. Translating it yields CSASSLSYNSPLHF.

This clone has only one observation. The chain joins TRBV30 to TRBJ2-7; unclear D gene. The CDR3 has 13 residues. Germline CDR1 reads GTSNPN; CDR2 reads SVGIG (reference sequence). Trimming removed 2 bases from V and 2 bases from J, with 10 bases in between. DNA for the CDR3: TGTGCCTGGAGTTGGCGGAACCCCTACGAGCAGTACTTC. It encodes CAWSWRNPYEQYF. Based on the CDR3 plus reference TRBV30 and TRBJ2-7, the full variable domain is SQTIHQWPATLVQPVGSPLSLECTVEGTSNPNLYWYRQAAGRGLQLLFYSVGIGQISSEVPQNLSASRPQDRQFILSSKKLLLSDSGFYLCAWSWRNPYEQYFGPGTRLTVT.

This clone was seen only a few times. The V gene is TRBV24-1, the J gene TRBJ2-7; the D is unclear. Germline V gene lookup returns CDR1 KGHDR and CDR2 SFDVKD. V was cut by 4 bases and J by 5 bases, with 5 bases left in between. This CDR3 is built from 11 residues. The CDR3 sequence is CATSDQNEQYF. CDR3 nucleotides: TGTGCCACCAGTGACCAAAACGAGCAGTACTTC.

The CDR3 spells CASSLYRDRVDTQYF. Written as DNA, the CDR3 is TGTGCCAGCAGTTTATACCGGGACAGGGTGGATACGCAGTATTTT. This chain links TRBV28 with TRBJ2-3; TRBD1 aligns across 9 bases. Germline V gene data show CDR1 as MDHEN and CDR2 as SYDVKM. This CDR3 is built from 15 residues. V shed 1 base, J shed 6 bases, and the junction held 5 bases outside the gene matches.

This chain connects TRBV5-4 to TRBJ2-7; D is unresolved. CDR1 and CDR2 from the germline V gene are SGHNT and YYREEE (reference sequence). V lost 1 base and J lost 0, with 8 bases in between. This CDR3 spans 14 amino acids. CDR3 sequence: CASSLSYSSYEQYF. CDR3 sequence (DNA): TGTGCCAGCAGCTTGAGCTATAGCTCCTACGAGCAGTACTTC. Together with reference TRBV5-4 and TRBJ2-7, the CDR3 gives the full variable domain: ETGVTQSPTHLIKTRGQQVTLRCSSQSGHNTVSWYQQALGQGPQFIFQYYREEENGRGNFPPRFSGLQFPNYSSELNVNALELDDSALYLCASSLSYSSYEQYFGPGTRLTVT.

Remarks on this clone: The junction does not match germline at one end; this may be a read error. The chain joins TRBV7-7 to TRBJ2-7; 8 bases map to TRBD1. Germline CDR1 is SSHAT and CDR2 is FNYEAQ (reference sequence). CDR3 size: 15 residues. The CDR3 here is CASSPGTGRSYEQYF. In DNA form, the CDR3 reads TGTGCTAGCAGCCCTGGGACAGGCCGATCCTACGAGCAGTACTTC.

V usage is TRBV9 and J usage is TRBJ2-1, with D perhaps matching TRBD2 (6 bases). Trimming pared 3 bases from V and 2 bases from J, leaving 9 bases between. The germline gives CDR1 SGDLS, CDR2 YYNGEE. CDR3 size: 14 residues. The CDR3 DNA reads TGTGCCAGCAGCGCGGAGGGCCCCTACAATGAGCAGTTCTTC. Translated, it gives CASSAEGPYNEQFF.